The T cell receptor beta chain under discussion was sequenced for a study of metastatic and nonmetastatic thyroid tumors. Study context: Malignant and benign thyroid patients had repertoires compared in peripheral blood and tumor or nodule tissue. Study-level results: The study reportedly found significantly higher TCR beta diversity in malignant thyroid tumors than benign nodules, in blood and tumor.

Deletions cut 6 bases from V and 0 bases from J, with 8 bases between. Germline V gene lookup returns CDR1 SNHLY and CDR2 FYNNEI. The CDR3 totals 13 residues. TCRdb ran MiXCR on the PCR reads. Of some 28,000 clones in the sample, approximately 3.7% were seen once. This clone has just a few counts. Its antigen remains unidentified. Thyroid surgery took place with no prior treatment in any patient. The source of this sequence is a male donor with papillary thyroid cancer or a benign thyroid nodule (not recorded which). Some clones in this sample may be carry-over from other donors' samples. The chain employs TRBV2 and TRBJ1-1; D perhaps matches TRBD1 (5 bases). The source material was blood. CDR3: CASRRTMNTEAFF. The DNA of the CDR3 is TGTGCCAGCAGACGGACAATGAACACTGAAGCTTTCTTT. The variable domain in full, completed from reference TRBV2 and TRBJ1-1, reads EPEVTQTPSHQVTQMGQEVILRCVPISNHLYFYWYRQILGQKVEFLVSFYNNEISEKSEIFDDQFSVERPDGSNFTLKIRSTKLEDSAMYFCASRRTMNTEAFFGQGTRLTVV.